This TCR beta chain was identified in a study of metastatic and nonmetastatic thyroid tumors. Notes on the study in general: Reports indicated that malignant thyroid tumors showed significantly higher TCR beta diversity than benign nodules did, in blood and tumor.

Using MiXCR, TCRdb re-called clones from the PCR reads. The repertoire holds 21,000 or so clones, roughly 11% seen once, with 25% to 35% in the top ten. None of the patients had undergone any treatment ahead of thyroid surgery. This clone was seen many times. Its antigen is unknown. The CDR3 spans 18 residues. Germline V gene data show CDR1 as LNHDA and CDR2 as SQIVND (reference sequence). The V end was cut by 3 bases, the J end by 0 bases, with 18 bases between. Material for sequencing was blood. The genes are TRBV19 and TRBJ1-5; D is possibly TRBD1 (5 bases). This receptor was obtained from a female donor with papillary thyroid cancer or a benign thyroid nodule (not recorded which). Some clones in this sample may be carry-over from other donors' samples. The CDR3 nucleotides are TGTGCCAGTAGTATTTACTGGGGCAGAAGATATAGCAATCAGCCCCAGCATTTT. Protein sequence: CASSIYWGRRYSNQPQHF.